Listed here is a single T cell receptor (beta chain). Its antigen remains unknown. At deep level, the assay was performed. Repertoires were generated with immunoSEQ multiplex PCR, while TCRdb's copy carries only in-frame clones and drops some. The sample carries more than 500,000 clones, 95% recorded once. CD45RO-negative CD8 cells positively selected for CCR7 made up the naive population, which excluded terminally differentiated effector memory CD45RA+ cells. The V and J ends lost 5 bases and 2 bases respectively, with 12 bases between them. Germline CDR1 and CDR2: SEHNR and FQNEAQ (reference sequence). The CDR3 spans 14 residues. This sample is drawn from a study of shared clonotypes between healthy human individuals. Study-wide results and caveats: The naive CD4 repertoires of a few donors were compared, and approximately 5% of clonotypes were shared. Incompleteness in sorted-subset sequencing, despite large depth, was shown by rarefaction.

The V and J genes are TRBV7-9 and TRBJ2-5, with D unclear. Sequenced: naive CD8+ T cells sorted from blood. This receptor was identified in a woman aged 25 to 39 in good health. DNA for the CDR3: TGTGCCAGCAGCAGCCCGTTGAGACAAGAGACCCAGTACTTC. Its translation: CASSSPLRQETQYF.